This T cell receptor beta chain was found in a study of T cells of healthy individuals. The V gene's germline CDR1 is MNHEY and CDR2 SMNVEV (reference sequence). The CDR3 is 14 amino acids. The ends lost 5 bases at V and 7 bases at J; junction bases unmatched: 7. TCRdb reprocessed the 5' RACE reads via MiXCR and lists one record per CDR3 protein. This table has around 98,000 distinct CDR3 sequences, approximately 15% appearing once. This chain links TRBV27 with TRBJ2-1; 8 nucleotides line up with TRBD2. This clonotype was sampled from a human donor in good health. CDR3 bases: TGTGCCAGCAGTCCTACCGGGGGGGAAAATGAGCAGTTCTTC. Translation gives CASSPTGGENEQFF.